These 15 T cell receptor beta chains originate from one sample sequenced in a study of blood T cell repertoires in COVID-19. The assay was immunoSEQ multiplex PCR, and TCRdb's table has in-frame clones only and misses some. The sample carries 350,000 to 550,000 clones, approximately 90% recorded once. The sequenced sample was peripheral blood. All receptors derive from a woman younger than 45 with acute or convalescent COVID-19.

V and J are TRBV3-1 (or the pseudogene TRBV3-2) and TRBJ2-3; 8 bases are shared with TRBD2. V dropped 1 base and J dropped 5; count of bases not matched to a gene: 5. The germline V gene encodes CDR1 LGHDT and CDR2 YNNKEL (reference sequence). This CDR3 region has 15 residues. The CDR3 nucleotides read TGTGCCAGCAGCCAAGTGAGCGGGGGTGTAGATACGCAGTATTTT. This sequence encodes CASSQVSGGVDTQYF.

This clone was picked up a small number of times. The rearrangement links TRBV7-9 to TRBJ2-2, with a tentative D call TRBD2 (5 bases). V shed 4 bases and J shed 1 base, with 13 bases lying between them. CDR3 length: 16 residues. Germline lookup yields CDR1 SEHNR and CDR2 FQNEAQ (reference sequence). CDR3: CASSSRRAENTGELFF. Written as DNA, the CDR3 is TGTGCCAGCAGCTCGAGGCGGGCAGAGAACACCGGGGAGCTGTTTTTT.

As to this clone: This sample also contains other DNA sequences that code for the same CDR3. The chain is built from TRBV9 and TRBJ2-3; D ambiguous. Germline CDR1 and CDR2: SGDLS and YYNGEE. The CDR3 loop spans 14 amino acids. Between the trimmed V and J ends, which lost 2 bases and 4 bases, there was a span of 11 bases. The CDR3: CASSVRLGADTQYF. CDR3 DNA sequence: TGTGCCAGCAGCGTGCGGTTGGGTGCAGATACGCAGTATTTT. Full variable domain (outside the CDR3, taken from reference TRBV9 and TRBJ2-3): DSGVTQTPKHLITATGQRVTLRCSPRSGDLSVYWYQQSLDQGLQFLIQYYNGEERAKGNILERFSAQQFPDLHSELNLSSLELGDSALYFCASSVRLGADTQYFGPGTRLTVL.

This clone has a single count. The rearrangement links TRBV27 to TRBJ2-7; maybe TRBD2 (7 bases). The germline gives CDR1 MNHEY, CDR2 SMNVEV (reference sequence). CDR3 length: 16 residues. Deletions cut 8 bases from V and 2 bases from J, with 22 bases between. The CDR3 loop reads CASRRQGGGPPYEQYF. The CDR3 nucleotides read TGTGCCAGCCGGCGACAAGGGGGGGGGCCTCCCTACGAGCAGTACTTC.

In its sample, this clone was seen once. The rearrangement joins TRBV28 to TRBJ1-1; 7 bases agree with TRBD1. CDR3 length equals 14 residues. V shed 4 bases, J shed 4 bases, and the junction held 6 bases outside the gene matches. CDR1 is MDHEN and CDR2 is SYDVKM in the germline V gene. CDR3 region: CASSWTGGATEAFF. For the CDR3, the DNA is TGTGCCAGCAGTTGGACAGGCGGGGCCACTGAAGCTTTCTTT.

This chain uses TRBV30 with TRBJ1-5, with 8 bases matching TRBD1. The trim removed 2 bases at V and 5 bases at J, leaving 14 bases unmatched. Germline V CDR1 and CDR2: GTSNPN, SVGIG (reference sequence). This CDR3 has 17 residues. The CDR3 nucleotides are TGTGCCTGGAGTCCCCAGGGCAGGGGGCTGGCTTATCAGCCCCAGCATTTT. Translated, it gives CAWSPQGRGLAYQPQHF.

V is TRBV11-1 and J is TRBJ1-1; no firm D call. The CDR3 has 13 residues. V lost 5 bases to trimming and J lost 5 bases, with 12 bases between them. Germline CDR1 is SGHAT and CDR2 is FQDESV (reference sequence). For the CDR3, the DNA is TGTGCCAGCAGCCGAAACTCGAAAACTGAAGCTTTCTTT. Its protein is CASSRNSKTEAFF. Complete variable domain (other parts from reference TRBV11-1 and TRBJ1-1): EAEVAQSPRYKITEKSQAVAFWCDPISGHATLYWYRQILGQGPELLVQFQDESVVDDSQLPKDRFSAERLKGVDSTLKIQPAELGDSAMYLCASSRNSKTEAFFGQGTRLTVV.

This chain uses TRBV7-2 with TRBJ2-3, with D tentatively TRBD2 (5 bases). V was clipped by 1 base and J by 3 bases, with 8 bases between them. The CDR3 runs to 14 residues. Germline loops: CDR1 SGHTA, CDR2 FQGNSA. CDR3 bases: TGTGCCAGCAGCTTAGTTAGCGCTACAGATACGCAGTATTTT. This sequence encodes CASSLVSATDTQYF.

The rearrangement uses TRBV6-5 and TRBJ2-2, with D unresolved. The germline V and J ends were trimmed by 1 base and 2 bases, with 5 bases remaining between them. The length of the CDR3 is 14 residues. Germline assignment: CDR1 MNHEY and CDR2 SVGAGI. In nucleotides, the CDR3 is TGTGCCAGCAGTTACTTTCCAAACACCGGGGAGCTGTTTTTT. Its protein is CASSYFPNTGELFF.

This clone was picked up many times. The chain couples TRBV30 to TRBJ1-1; 8 nucleotides align to TRBD1. The junction had 7 bases not matched to a gene; V was cut back by 4 bases and J by 6 bases. Germline V gives CDR1 GTSNPN, CDR2 SVGIG (reference sequence). The CDR3 sequence is 13 residues long. CDR3 protein: CAWNGDRSAEAFF. The CDR3 nucleotides are TGTGCCTGGAATGGGGACAGGTCTGCTGAAGCTTTCTTT.

This rearrangement joins TRBV27 to TRBJ1-2, with no clear D. Looked up from germline, CDR1 is MNHEY and CDR2 is SMNVEV (reference sequence). CDR3 length: 15 amino acids. Trimming left V 3 bases short and J 4 bases short, with 15 bases between. Here the CDR3 reads CASSFRSGLFYGYTF. CDR3 coding DNA: TGTGCCAGCAGTTTCCGGTCCGGACTATTCTATGGCTACACCTTC.

This chain links TRBV6-2 or TRBV6-3 with TRBJ1-1, with D unclear. Germline-derived CDR1 and CDR2 are MNHEY and SVGEGT. With 0 bases removed from V and 0 bases from J, the gap between germline ends came to 8 bases. The CDR3 totals 15 residues. For the CDR3, the DNA is TGTGCCAGCAGTTACTCCGCCAGGATGAACACTGAAGCTTTCTTT. It codes for CASSYSARMNTEAFF.

The gene calls are TRBV5-1 and TRBJ1-2; 7 nucleotides line up with TRBD1. Trimming took 2 bases from V and 2 from J; bases not matched to a gene: 3. Germline CDR1 is SGHRS and CDR2 is YFSETQ. The CDR3 length is 14 residues. CDR3 bases: TGCGCCAGCAGCTTCCTACAGGGGAACTATGGCTACACCTTC. Residues: CASSFLQGNYGYTF.

This rearrangement joins TRBV11-2 to TRBJ1-1, with D uncertain. Per the germline V gene, CDR1 is SGHAT and CDR2 is FQNNGV. The V and J ends lost 5 bases and 5 bases respectively, with 15 bases between them. CDR3 length equals 14 residues. CDR3 sequence (DNA): TGTGCCAGCAGCCTTCGGGATCGGCGGACTGAAGCTTTCTTT. This encodes CASSLRDRRTEAFF.

This clone has a single count. J is TRBJ1-4 and V is TRBV23-1, with D uncertain. TRBV23-1 is an ORF for which the function is uncertain. The V end lost 9 bases, the J end lost 7 bases, and 15 bases lay between the germline ends. CDR3 length: 13 amino acids. CDR3 in amino acids: CASPSSRGEKLFF. CDR3 sequence (DNA): TGCGCCAGTCCCTCTTCCCGGGGTGAAAAACTGTTTTTT.